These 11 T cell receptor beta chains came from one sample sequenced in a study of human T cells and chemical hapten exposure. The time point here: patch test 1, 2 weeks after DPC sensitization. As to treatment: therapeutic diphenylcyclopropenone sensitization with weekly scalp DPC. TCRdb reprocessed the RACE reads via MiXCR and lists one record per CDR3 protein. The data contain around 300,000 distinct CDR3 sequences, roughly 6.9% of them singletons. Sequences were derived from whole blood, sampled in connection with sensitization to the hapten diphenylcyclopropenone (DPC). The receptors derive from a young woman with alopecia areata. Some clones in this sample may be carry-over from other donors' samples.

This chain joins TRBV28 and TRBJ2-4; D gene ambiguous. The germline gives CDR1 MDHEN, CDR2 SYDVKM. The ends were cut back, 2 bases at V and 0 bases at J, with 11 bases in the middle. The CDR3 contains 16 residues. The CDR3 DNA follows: TGTGCCAGCAGTTTAGCCAGCCGACTAGCCAAAAACATTCAGTACTTC. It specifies CASSLASRLAKNIQYF.

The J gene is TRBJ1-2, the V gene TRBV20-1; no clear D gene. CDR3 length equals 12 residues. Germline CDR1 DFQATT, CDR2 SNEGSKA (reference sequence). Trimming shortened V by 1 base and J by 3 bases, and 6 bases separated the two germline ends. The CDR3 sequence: CSARGGYYGYTF. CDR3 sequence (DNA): TGCAGTGCTAGAGGTGGATACTATGGCTACACCTTC.

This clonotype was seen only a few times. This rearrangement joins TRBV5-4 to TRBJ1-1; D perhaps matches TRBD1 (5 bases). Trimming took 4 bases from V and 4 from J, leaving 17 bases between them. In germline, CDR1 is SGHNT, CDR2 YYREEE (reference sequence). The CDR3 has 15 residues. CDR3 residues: CASSRSRDVGTEAFF. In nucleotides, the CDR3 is TGTGCCAGCAGCCGCTCCAGGGATGTAGGCACTGAAGCTTTCTTT.

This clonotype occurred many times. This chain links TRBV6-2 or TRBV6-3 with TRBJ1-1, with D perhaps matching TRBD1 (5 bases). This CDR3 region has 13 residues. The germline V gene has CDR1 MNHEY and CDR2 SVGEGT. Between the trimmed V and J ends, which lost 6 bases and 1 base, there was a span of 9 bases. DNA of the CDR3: TGTGCCAGCAGACGCACAGGGAACACTGAAGCTTTCTTT. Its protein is CASRRTGNTEAFF.

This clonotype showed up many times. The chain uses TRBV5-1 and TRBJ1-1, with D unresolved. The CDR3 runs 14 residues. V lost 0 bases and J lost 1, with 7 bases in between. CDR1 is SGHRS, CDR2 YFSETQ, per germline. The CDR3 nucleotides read TGCGCCAGCAGCTTGGAACCAGGGAACACTGAAGCTTTCTTT. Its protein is CASSLEPGNTEAFF. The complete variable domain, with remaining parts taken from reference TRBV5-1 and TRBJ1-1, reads KAGVTQTPRYLIKTRGQQVTLSCSPISGHRSVSWYQQTPGQGLQFLFEYFSETQRNKGNFPGRFSGRQFSNSRSEMNVSTLELGDSALYLCASSLEPGNTEAFFGQGTRLTVV.

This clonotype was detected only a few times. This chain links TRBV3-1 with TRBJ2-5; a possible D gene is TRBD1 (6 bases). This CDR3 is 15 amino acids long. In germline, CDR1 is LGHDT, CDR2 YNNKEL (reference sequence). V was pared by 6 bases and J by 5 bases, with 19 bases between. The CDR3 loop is CASSLRGPGGETQYF. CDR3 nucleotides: TGTGCCAGCAGTCTCAGGGGCCCAGGTGGGGAGACCCAGTACTTC.

In nucleotides, the CDR3 is TGTGCCAGCAGCTCAGCGGGGGTTAGCACAGATACGCAGTATTTT. This encodes CASSSAGVSTDTQYF. The V and J genes are TRBV7-3 and TRBJ2-3, with 8 positions matching TRBD2. The germline CDR1 and CDR2 sequences are SGHTA and FQGTGA. The CDR3 has 15 amino acids. The V segment lost 4 bases and the J segment 0 bases; nucleotides outside the gene matches: 3.

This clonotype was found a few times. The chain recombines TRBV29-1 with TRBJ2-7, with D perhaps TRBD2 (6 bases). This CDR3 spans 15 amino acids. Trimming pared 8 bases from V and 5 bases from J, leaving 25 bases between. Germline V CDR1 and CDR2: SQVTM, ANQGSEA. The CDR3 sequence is CSILGGGDFDHEQYF. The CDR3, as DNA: TGCAGCATCTTAGGAGGAGGGGATTTCGACCACGAGCAGTACTTC.

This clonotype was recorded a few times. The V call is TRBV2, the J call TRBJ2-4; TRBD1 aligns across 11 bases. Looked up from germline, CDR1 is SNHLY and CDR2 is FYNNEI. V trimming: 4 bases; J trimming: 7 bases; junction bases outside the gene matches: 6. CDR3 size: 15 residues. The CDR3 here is CASSARGQGANIQYF. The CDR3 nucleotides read TGTGCCAGCAGTGCCAGAGGACAGGGGGCGAACATTCAGTACTTC.

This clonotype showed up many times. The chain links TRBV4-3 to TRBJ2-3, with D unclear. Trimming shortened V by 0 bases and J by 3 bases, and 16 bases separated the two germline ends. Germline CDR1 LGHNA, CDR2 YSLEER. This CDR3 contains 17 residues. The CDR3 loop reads CASSQEVSGGLTDTQYF. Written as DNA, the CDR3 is TGCGCCAGCAGCCAAGAGGTGTCCGGTGGCTTGACAGATACGCAGTATTTT.

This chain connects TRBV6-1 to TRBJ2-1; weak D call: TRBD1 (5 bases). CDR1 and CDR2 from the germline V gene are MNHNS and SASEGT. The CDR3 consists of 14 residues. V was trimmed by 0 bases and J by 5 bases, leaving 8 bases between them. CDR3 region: CASSEAPQDNEQFF. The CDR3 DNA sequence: TGTGCCAGCAGTGAAGCGCCACAGGACAATGAGCAGTTCTTC.